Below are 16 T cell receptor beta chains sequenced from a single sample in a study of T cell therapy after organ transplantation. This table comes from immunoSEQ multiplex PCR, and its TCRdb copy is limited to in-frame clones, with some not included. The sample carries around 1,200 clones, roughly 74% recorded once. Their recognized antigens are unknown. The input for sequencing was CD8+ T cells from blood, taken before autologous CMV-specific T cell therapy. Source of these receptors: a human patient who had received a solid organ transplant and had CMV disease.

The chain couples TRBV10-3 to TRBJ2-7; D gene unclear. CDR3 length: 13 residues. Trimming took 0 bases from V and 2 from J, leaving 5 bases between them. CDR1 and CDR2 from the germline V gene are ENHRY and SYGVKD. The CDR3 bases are TGTGCCATCAGTGAGTCGGGCCCCTACGAGCAGTACTTC. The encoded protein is CAISESGPYEQYF.

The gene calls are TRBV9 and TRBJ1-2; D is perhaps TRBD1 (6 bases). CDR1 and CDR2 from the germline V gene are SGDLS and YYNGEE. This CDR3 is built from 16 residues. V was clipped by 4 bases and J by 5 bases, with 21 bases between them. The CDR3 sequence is CASSHPRGRVWYGYTF. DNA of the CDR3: TGTGCCAGCAGCCACCCTAGGGGGAGGGTATGGTATGGCTACACCTTC.

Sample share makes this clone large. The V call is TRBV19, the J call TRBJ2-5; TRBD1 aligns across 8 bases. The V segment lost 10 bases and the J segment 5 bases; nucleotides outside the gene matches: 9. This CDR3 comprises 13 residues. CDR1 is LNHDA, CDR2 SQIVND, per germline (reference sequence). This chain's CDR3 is CATRQGAGETQYF. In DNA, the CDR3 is TGTGCCACCCGGCAGGGGGCTGGGGAGACCCAGTACTTC. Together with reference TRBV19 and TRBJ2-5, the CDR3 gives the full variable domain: DGGITQSPKYLFRKEGQNVTLSCEQNLNHDAMYWYRQDPGQGLRLIYYSQIVNDFQKGDIAEGYSVSREKKESFPLTVTSAQKNPTAFYLCATRQGAGETQYFGPGTRLLVL.

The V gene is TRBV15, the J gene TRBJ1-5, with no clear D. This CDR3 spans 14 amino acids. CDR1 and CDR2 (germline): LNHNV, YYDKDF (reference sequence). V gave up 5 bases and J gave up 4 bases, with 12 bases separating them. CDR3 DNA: TGTGCCACCAGCCCCGACCGGCGGAATCAGCCCCAGCATTTT. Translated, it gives CATSPDRRNQPQHF.

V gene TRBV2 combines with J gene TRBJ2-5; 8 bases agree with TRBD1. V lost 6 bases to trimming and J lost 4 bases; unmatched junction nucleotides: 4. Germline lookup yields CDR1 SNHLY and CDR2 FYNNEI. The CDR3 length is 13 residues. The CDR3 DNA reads TGTGCCAGCAGGGACAGGGTTCGAGAGACCCAGTACTTC. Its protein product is CASRDRVRETQYF.

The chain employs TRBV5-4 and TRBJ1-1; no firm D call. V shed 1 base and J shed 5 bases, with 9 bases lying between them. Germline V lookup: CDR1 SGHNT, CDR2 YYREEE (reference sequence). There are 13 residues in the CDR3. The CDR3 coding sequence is TGTGCCAGCAGCTTGTCGGGTATGACTGAAGCTTTCTTT. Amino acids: CASSLSGMTEAFF. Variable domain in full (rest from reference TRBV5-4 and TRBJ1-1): ETGVTQSPTHLIKTRGQQVTLRCSSQSGHNTVSWYQQALGQGPQFIFQYYREEENGRGNFPPRFSGLQFPNYSSELNVNALELDDSALYLCASSLSGMTEAFFGQGTRLTVV.

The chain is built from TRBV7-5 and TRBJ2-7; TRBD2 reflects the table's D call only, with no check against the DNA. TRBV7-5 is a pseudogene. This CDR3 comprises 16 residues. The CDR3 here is CASLPLWSQYSYEQYF. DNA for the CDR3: TGTGCCAGCCTCCCCCTTTGGAGTCAGTACTCCTACGAGCAGTACTTC.

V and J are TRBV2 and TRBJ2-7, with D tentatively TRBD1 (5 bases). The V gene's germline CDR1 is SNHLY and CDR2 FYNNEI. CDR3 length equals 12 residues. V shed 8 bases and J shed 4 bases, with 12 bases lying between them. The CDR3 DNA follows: TGTGCCAGCGGGGCAAGATTATACGAGCAGTACTTC. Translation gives CASGARLYEQYF.

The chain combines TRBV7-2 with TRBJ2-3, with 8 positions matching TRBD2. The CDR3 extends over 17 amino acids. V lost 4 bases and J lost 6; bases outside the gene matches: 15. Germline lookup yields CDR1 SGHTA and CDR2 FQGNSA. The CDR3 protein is CASSWGRLRGDGDTQYF. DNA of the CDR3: TGTGCCAGCAGCTGGGGGCGTTTGCGGGGGGATGGCGATACGCAGTATTTT.

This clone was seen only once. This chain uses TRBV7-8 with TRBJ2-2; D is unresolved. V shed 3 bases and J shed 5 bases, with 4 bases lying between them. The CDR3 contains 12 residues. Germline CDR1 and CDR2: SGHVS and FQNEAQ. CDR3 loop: CASSFSTGELFF. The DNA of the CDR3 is TGTGCCAGCAGCTTTTCTACCGGGGAGCTGTTTTTT.

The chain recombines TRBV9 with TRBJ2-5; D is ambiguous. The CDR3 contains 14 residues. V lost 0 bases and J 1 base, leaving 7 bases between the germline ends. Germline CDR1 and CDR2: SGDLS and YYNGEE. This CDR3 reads CASSVANIQETQYF. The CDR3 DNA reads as TGTGCCAGCAGCGTAGCCAATATCCAAGAGACCCAGTACTTC.

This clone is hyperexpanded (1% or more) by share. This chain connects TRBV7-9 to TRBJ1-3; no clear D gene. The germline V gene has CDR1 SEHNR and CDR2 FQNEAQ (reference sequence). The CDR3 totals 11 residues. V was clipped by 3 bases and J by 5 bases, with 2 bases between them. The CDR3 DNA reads TGTGCCAGCAGCTTTAGAAACACCATATATTTT. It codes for CASSFRNTIYF.

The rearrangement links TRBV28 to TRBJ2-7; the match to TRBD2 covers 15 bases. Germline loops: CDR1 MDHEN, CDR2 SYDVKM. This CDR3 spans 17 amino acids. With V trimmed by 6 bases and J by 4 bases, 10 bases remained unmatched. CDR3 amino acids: CASSTHWTSGRAYEQYF. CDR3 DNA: TGTGCCAGCAGCACCCACTGGACTAGCGGGAGGGCATACGAGCAGTACTTC.

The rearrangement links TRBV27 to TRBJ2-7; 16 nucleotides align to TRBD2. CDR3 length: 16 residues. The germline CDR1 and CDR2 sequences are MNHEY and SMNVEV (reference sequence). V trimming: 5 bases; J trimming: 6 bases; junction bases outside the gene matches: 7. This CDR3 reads CASSLGTSGGVSEQYF. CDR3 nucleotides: TGTGCCAGCAGTCTAGGGACTAGCGGGGGGGTTAGCGAGCAGTACTTC.

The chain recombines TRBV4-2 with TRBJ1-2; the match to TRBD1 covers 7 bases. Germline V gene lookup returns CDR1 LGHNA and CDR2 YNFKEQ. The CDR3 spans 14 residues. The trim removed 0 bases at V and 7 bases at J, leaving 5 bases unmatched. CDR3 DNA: TGTGCCAGCAGCCAAGAAGACAGGGTGACTGGCTACACCTTC. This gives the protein CASSQEDRVTGYTF.

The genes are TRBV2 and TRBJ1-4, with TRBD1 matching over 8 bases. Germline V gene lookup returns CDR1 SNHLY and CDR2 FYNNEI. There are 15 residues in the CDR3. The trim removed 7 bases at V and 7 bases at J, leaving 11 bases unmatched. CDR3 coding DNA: TGTGCCAGCATTTCGCCGGGACAGGTCGGTGAAAAACTGTTTTTT. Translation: CASISPGQVGEKLFF.